The 26 T cell receptor beta chains presented below share a single source sample, sequenced in a study of CD8 T cells in Susac syndrome. Reverse transcription used about 0.45 to 1 ug RNA and random hexamers. TCRdb re-called the immunoSEQ multiplex PCR reads through MiXCR, storing one row per CDR3 protein. This sample carries around 150,000 distinct CDR3 sequences, 94% of them seen once, and the ten largest clones take 0.27%. Sequencing input: CD8+ T cells from PBMCs. The receptor set was obtained from a human donor in good health.

About this clonotype: The junction shows a germline mismatch at one end, possibly a read error. The V call is TRBV29-1, the J call TRBJ2-7; D call uncertain. The CDR3 loop spans 15 amino acids. CDR1 is SQVTM, CDR2 ANQGSEA, per germline. DNA of the CDR3: TGCAGCGTGGAAGGTGGGATAGAGGCGACCTACGAGCAGTACTTC. Protein sequence: CSVEGGIEATYEQYF.

This clonotype was picked up one time. V gene TRBV11-2 combines with J gene TRBJ2-1, with 13 bases that match TRBD2. The germline CDR1 and CDR2 sequences are SGHAT and FQNNGV. CDR3 size: 17 residues. J gave up 9 bases and V 4 bases, and 12 bases lay outside the gene matches. Written as DNA, the CDR3 is TGTGCCAGCAGCTCGATTTCCGGGACTAGCGGGATAGGTGAGCAGTTCTTC. It yields the protein CASSSISGTSGIGEQFF.

This clonotype was detected only once. The chain recombines TRBV7-9 with TRBJ2-3; 7 bases line up with TRBD2. Germline CDR1 reads SEHNR; CDR2 reads FQNEAQ (reference sequence). With 3 bases clipped from V and 2 bases from J, the junction kept 5 bases outside the gene matches. The CDR3 consists of 15 residues. CDR3 region: CASSLGRELTDTQYF. The CDR3 DNA sequence: TGTGCCAGCAGCTTGGGGCGGGAGCTCACAGATACGCAGTATTTT.

The rearrangement joins TRBV30 to TRBJ2-1; TRBD2 matches 7 bases. CDR3 length equals 15 residues. Germline V gene data show CDR1 as GTSNPN and CDR2 as SVGIG (reference sequence). The V segment lost 0 bases and the J segment 6 bases; nucleotides outside the gene matches: 8. CDR3 in DNA: TGTGCCTGGAGTGTAGAGGGCGGGAGTGGCAATGAGCAGTTCTTC. This sequence encodes CAWSVEGGSGNEQFF.

CDR3 region: CASSWDGLNQPQHF. The CDR3 DNA is TGTGCCAGCAGTTGGGACGGGCTAAATCAGCCCCAGCATTTT. This sequence joins TRBV27 and TRBJ1-5; perhaps TRBD1 as D (5 bases). The V gene's germline CDR1 is MNHEY and CDR2 SMNVEV (reference sequence). The V gene lost 4 bases and the J gene lost 4 bases, with 11 bases spanning the gap. This CDR3 has 14 amino acids.

The chain is built from TRBV7-3 and TRBJ2-7; D is ambiguous. This CDR3 spans 13 amino acids. Per germline, CDR1 SGHTA and CDR2 FQGTGA. V was pared by 6 bases and J by 3 bases, with 12 bases between. CDR3 region: CASSLTSHYEQYF. The CDR3 nucleotides read TGTGCCAGCAGTCTGACATCGCACTACGAGCAGTACTTC.

This clonotype was seen a handful of times. The chain recombines TRBV27 with TRBJ2-1, with 7 bases that match TRBD1. The length of the CDR3 is 14 residues. V was clipped by 3 bases and J by 1 base; unmatched bases: 0. Germline V lookup: CDR1 MNHEY, CDR2 SMNVEV (reference sequence). This chain's CDR3 is CASSLTGSYNEQFF. Written as DNA, the CDR3 is TGTGCCAGCAGTTTGACAGGGTCCTACAATGAGCAGTTCTTC.

J is TRBJ2-1 and V is TRBV7-8; TRBD2 matches at 9 bases. V dropped 1 base and J dropped 5; count of bases not matched to a gene: 3. CDR3 length: 15 residues. Germline V gene data show CDR1 as SGHVS and CDR2 as FQNEAQ. CDR3 bases: TGTGCCAGCAGCTTAGTTGGACTAGCGAACAATGAGCAGTTCTTC. Translated, it gives CASSLVGLANNEQFF.

The chain employs TRBV12-3 or TRBV12-4 and TRBJ1-5, with TRBD1 as a possible D gene (5 bases). The length of the CDR3 is 12 residues. V was pared by 5 bases and J by 8 bases, with 10 bases between. CDR3 coding DNA: TGTGCCAGCAGTCCCTCAGGGAAGCCCCAGCATTTT. This sequence encodes CASSPSGKPQHF.

This clonotype was seen just once. This chain connects TRBV3-1 to TRBJ2-7, with 9 bases lining up with TRBD2. V dropped 4 bases and J dropped 3; count of bases not matched to a gene: 7. Germline V CDR1 and CDR2: LGHDT, YNNKEL (reference sequence). The CDR3 covers 15 residues. The chain's CDR3 is CASSPGGSGSYEQYF. DNA for the CDR3: TGTGCCAGCAGCCCCGGTGGTAGCGGGAGCTACGAGCAGTACTTC.

This clonotype was picked up one time. V usage is TRBV20-1 and J usage is TRBJ2-7, with 8 bases matching TRBD2. Trimming cost V 1 base and J 3 bases; bases outside gene matches: 5. This CDR3 has 14 amino acids. The germline gives CDR1 DFQATT, CDR2 SNEGSKA (reference sequence). The CDR3 loop is CSARGTSTFYEQYF. The CDR3 DNA follows: TGCAGTGCTAGAGGGACTAGCACCTTCTACGAGCAGTACTTC.

The chain couples TRBV12-3 or TRBV12-4 to TRBJ2-5; weak D call: TRBD1 (6 bases). V was pared by 7 bases and J by 3 bases, with 18 bases between. This CDR3 comprises 15 residues. The CDR3 coding sequence is TGTGCCAGCATTTCAAAACAACCAGGGGAAGAGACCCAGTACTTC. As protein: CASISKQPGEETQYF.

This chain connects TRBV28 to TRBJ2-1; 12 bases align to TRBD2. The CDR3 consists of 15 residues. V dropped 5 bases and J dropped 8; count of bases not matched to a gene: 7. Germline values: CDR1 MDHEN, CDR2 SYDVKM. CDR3 residues: CASSPTSGRKDEQFF. The CDR3 nucleotides are TGTGCCAGCAGTCCTACTAGCGGGAGGAAAGATGAGCAGTTCTTC. Full variable domain (outside the CDR3, taken from reference TRBV28 and TRBJ2-1): DVKVTQSSRYLVKRTGEKVFLECVQDMDHENMFWYRQDPGLGLRLIYFSYDVKMKEKGDIPEGYSVSREKKERFSLILESASTNQTSMYLCASSPTSGRKDEQFFGPGTRLTVL.

The CDR3 loop reads CASSSGRLAGHEQFF. The CDR3 DNA sequence: TGTGCCAGCAGCTCCGGGAGACTAGCGGGTCATGAGCAGTTCTTC. The J gene is TRBJ2-1, the V gene TRBV13; 10 bases are shared with TRBD2. This CDR3 spans 15 amino acids. Germline lookup yields CDR1 PRHDT and CDR2 FYEKMQ (reference sequence). The ends lost 4 bases at V and 8 bases at J; junction bases unmatched: 8.

The chain recombines TRBV9 with TRBJ2-1; D possibly uses TRBD1 or TRBD2 (5 bases each). CDR1 and CDR2 (germline): SGDLS, YYNGEE. This CDR3 has 15 residues. Trimming took 5 bases from V and 7 from J, leaving 19 bases between them. The chain's CDR3 is CASSSWGPRGNEQFF. The CDR3 DNA reads TGTGCCAGCAGTTCCTGGGGACCGCGAGGTAATGAGCAGTTCTTC.

V usage is TRBV9 and J usage is TRBJ2-5; D unclear. The CDR3 totals 14 residues. CDR1 and CDR2 (germline): SGDLS, YYNGEE. V gave up 3 bases and J gave up 4 bases, with 13 bases separating them. The CDR3 is CASSAYSFPETQYF. Here the CDR3 DNA reads TGTGCCAGCAGCGCCTACTCGTTCCCAGAGACCCAGTACTTC.

This chain uses TRBV6-2 or TRBV6-3 with TRBJ2-1; 14 bases are shared with TRBD2. The germline V gene has CDR1 MNHEY and CDR2 SVGEGT. V dropped 10 bases and J dropped 12; count of bases not matched to a gene: 17. The CDR3 is made up of 16 amino acids. For the CDR3, the DNA is TGTGCCACCCGTGGGGTGGCGGGACTAGCGGGAGACGGGCAGTTCTTC. It translates to CATRGVAGLAGDGQFF.

The V call is TRBV28, the J call TRBJ2-1; 12 positions agree with TRBD2. Germline assignment: CDR1 MDHEN and CDR2 SYDVKM. V lost 4 bases to trimming and J lost 0 bases; unmatched junction nucleotides: 7. This CDR3 comprises 18 residues. The CDR3 bases are TGTGCCAGCAGTTCACAGGGACTAGCGGGTAACTCCTACAATGAGCAGTTCTTC. It translates to CASSSQGLAGNSYNEQFF.

The chain is built from TRBV5-6 and TRBJ2-5; D is unclear. The V and J ends lost 0 bases and 3 bases respectively, with 6 bases between them. CDR1 SGHDT and CDR2 YYEEEE come from the germline V gene. This CDR3 contains 13 residues. CDR3 sequence: CASSLVAEETQYF. As DNA, the CDR3 is TGTGCCAGCAGCTTGGTGGCGGAAGAGACCCAGTACTTC.

V and J are TRBV2 and TRBJ2-3, with D uncertain. Deletions cut 8 bases from V and 3 bases from J, with 21 bases between. The CDR3 is 16 residues long. CDR1 and CDR2 from the germline V gene are SNHLY and FYNNEI. The CDR3 DNA reads TGTGCCAGCCTCGGTGGGAAGTTCCCAACAACAGATACGCAGTATTTT. It codes for CASLGGKFPTTDTQYF.

CDR3 sequence (DNA): TGTGCCAGCAGCCAAGCGGGAGTGGTCGCGCAGTATTTT. Its translation is CASSQAGVVAQYF. This chain connects TRBV16 to TRBJ2-3, with 7 bases fitting TRBD2. The ends lost 2 bases at V and 10 bases at J; junction bases unmatched: 6. This CDR3 is 13 amino acids long. Germline V CDR1 and CDR2: KGHSY, FQNENV.

The CDR3 sequence is CASSYANEQYF. The DNA for the CDR3 is TGTGCCAGCAGTTATGCGAACGAGCAGTACTTC. The rearrangement joins TRBV6-2 or TRBV6-3 to TRBJ2-7; no firm D call. CDR3 length equals 11 residues. CDR1 is MNHEY, CDR2 SVGEGT, per germline. Trimming removed 3 bases from V and 5 bases from J, with 5 bases in between.

In this sample, this clonotype turned up once. The chain uses TRBV20-1 and TRBJ1-2; 8 bases are a match to TRBD1. V trimming: 5 bases; J trimming: 1 base; junction bases outside the gene matches: 3. The CDR3 contains 13 residues. In germline, CDR1 is DFQATT, CDR2 SNEGSKA (reference sequence). The CDR3 coding sequence is TGCAGTGCTTCTGGACAGGGTAACTATGGCTACACCTTC. Its translation is CSASGQGNYGYTF.

The chain combines TRBV4-1 with TRBJ1-2; D remains ambiguous. V was cut by 4 bases and J by 6 bases, with 18 bases left in between. Germline lookup yields CDR1 MGHRA and CDR2 YSYEKL. CDR3 length: 15 residues. CDR3 nucleotides: TGCGCCAGCAGCCGAGTCGGAGCTGATTCAGATGGCTACACCTTC. Translated: CASSRVGADSDGYTF.

This chain joins TRBV28 and TRBJ2-7; no reliable D call. Per the germline V gene, CDR1 is MDHEN and CDR2 is SYDVKM. With 2 bases removed from V and 2 bases from J, the gap between germline ends came to 13 bases. The CDR3 contains 15 residues. The CDR3 here is CASSLAVTGAYEQYF. CDR3 in DNA: TGTGCCAGCAGTTTAGCAGTGACCGGCGCCTACGAGCAGTACTTC. The full variable domain, with the rest looked up from reference TRBV28 and TRBJ2-7, is DVKVTQSSRYLVKRTGEKVFLECVQDMDHENMFWYRQDPGLGLRLIYFSYDVKMKEKGDIPEGYSVSREKKERFSLILESASTNQTSMYLCASSLAVTGAYEQYFGPGTRLTVT.

The chain couples TRBV13 to TRBJ1-1; D unclear. Between the trimmed V and J ends, which lost 3 bases and 5 bases, there was a span of 13 bases. Germline CDR1 reads PRHDT; CDR2 reads FYEKMQ (reference sequence). CDR3 length: 14 amino acids. The CDR3 coding sequence is TGTGCCAGCAGCTTCCCGGGTGGGCGAACTGAAGCTTTCTTT. As protein: CASSFPGGRTEAFF.